What follows is one TCR beta chain and its context. Its antigen is still unknown. The V gene's germline CDR1 is SQVTM and CDR2 ANQGSEA. After removal of 7 bases from V and 4 bases from J, the junction contained 13 bases not matched to a gene. CDR3 length: 15 residues. The sample belongs to a study of OX40 agonist ivuxolimab in advanced cancers. Looking at the study overall: Hepatocellular carcinoma, melanoma, renal cell or head and neck cancer occurred in dose-escalation patients. Study outcomes and limitations: Blood T cells, both CD4+ and CD8+, expanded clonally by week 6 at 0.1 to 3.0 mg/kg.

Libraries were prepared by immunoSEQ multiplex PCR; TCRdb keeps only in-frame clonotypes and omits some of them. The sample comprises approximately 74,000 clones, approximately 92% of which are singletons, and under 0.6% rests with the top ten. Any history of autoimmune disease or systemic immunosuppression disqualified patients. This sequence was found in an adult with an advanced solid tumor such as melanoma, head and neck, liver or kidney cancer. The starting material was CD4+ or CD8+ T cells sorted from blood, obtained in a trial of the OX40 agonist ivuxolimab. This rearrangement joins TRBV29-1 to TRBJ2-5; the match to TRBD2 covers 9 bases. CDR3 DNA sequence: TGCAGCGGCGGGGGGGCCGGGGGCGAGGGAGAGACCCAGTACTTC. It encodes CSGGGAGGEGETQYF. The entire variable domain, with the rest obtained from reference TRBV29-1 and TRBJ2-5, is as follows: SAVISQKPSRDICQRGTSLTIQCQVDSQVTMMFWYRQQPGQSLTLIATANQGSEATYESGFVIDKFPISRPNLTFSTLTVSNMSPEDSSIYLCSGGGAGGEGETQYFGPGTRLLVL.